This TCR beta chain was obtained from a study of T cell responses to AZD1222 COVID-19 vaccine. Sequencing was performed with immunoSEQ multiplex PCR; in TCRdb, only in-frame clones are kept and a portion is missing. Of roughly 28,000 clones detected, approximately 91% appear once; the ten largest clones hold 1.3%. Concerning this clone itself: Its target is unknown.

General observations from the study: The number of AZD1222 recipients seropositive at baseline was only five or six. Donors skewed white British and female; clonal diversity was possibly underestimated. The breadth and depth of Spike-specific TCRs increased once two AZD1222 doses had been given.

The CDR3 runs to 16 residues. Germline V lookup: CDR1 SGHTA, CDR2 FQGNSA. Deletions cut 1 base from V and 0 bases from J, with 10 bases between. The starting material was peripheral blood, obtained on day 0 of AZD1222 vaccination. The TCR was taken from an adult in good health. V and J are TRBV7-2 and TRBJ1-5; D not resolved. CDR3 loop: CASSLEMGYSNQPQHF. CDR3 sequence (DNA): TGTGCCAGCAGCTTAGAGATGGGATATAGCAATCAGCCCCAGCATTTT.